This T cell receptor (beta chain) was recovered during a study of identical twins. This clonotype came up many times. Its antigen remains unidentified. TCRdb redid the calling of the 5' RACE reads with MiXCR, one entry per CDR3 protein. The table records some 500,000 distinct CDR3 sequences, about 20% of them present only once. Findings of the study overall: The abundant beta clonotypes from cord blood had fewer insertions, and memory repertoires had none of this. Invariant MAIT and iNKT cells could partly confound zero-insertion analyses.

The CDR3 consists of 13 residues. V was cut by 6 bases and J by 4 bases, with 12 bases left in between. The sample was also reused in another study, on T cells expressing NK-cell markers. This second report adds: Several experiments added an anti-gamma-delta TCR antibody to sort only alpha-beta TCR T cells.

V gene TRBV12-3 or TRBV12-4 combines with J gene TRBJ2-5; possibly TRBD1 or TRBD2 for D (5 bases each). Input material: CD4+ T cells sorted from blood. The receptor was derived from a woman in her late teens or twenties in good health. CDR3 region: CASSRTGTETQYF. In nucleotides, the CDR3 is TGTGCCAGCAGCAGGACTGGGACAGAGACCCAGTACTTC.